This entry is about one TCR beta chain. What it binds is unknown. This record belongs to a study of CD4 T cells in relation to SARS-CoV-2 and coronaviruses. General observations from the study: No crossreactivity against non-spike viral proteins was tested here.

The CDR3 has 14 residues. Per germline, CDR1 LNHDA and CDR2 SQIVND (reference sequence). Deletions cut 4 bases from V and 2 bases from J, with 9 bases between. Profiling relied on immunoSEQ multiplex PCR, and the TCRdb table lists in-frame clones only, not all of them. Of about 15,000 clones listed, around 80% are singletons. Unexposed donor CD4+ T cells date from about 2011-2019, before the COVID-19 pandemic. The cells were cultured for around ten days before CD4+ T cells were isolated. Material: CD4+ T cells from PBMCs, cultured in vitro. The V gene is TRBV19, the J gene TRBJ1-5; D may be TRBD1 (5 bases). The source of this sequence is a human donor in good health. This CDR3 is CASSTTGGNQPQHF. DNA of the CDR3: TGTGCCAGTAGTACAACAGGTGGCAATCAGCCCCAGCATTTT.